The present entry profiles one T cell receptor (beta chain) with its context. This clone was picked up one time. Its antigen is unknown. Base qualities are not provided; no much larger clone lies one nucleotide away. This sample is part of a study of cytomegalovirus exposure and HLA in healthy donors listed by TCRdb under 2017. About the investigation overall: According to a later analysis, one platform produced both the 120 validation repertoires and the roughly 650 repertoires of the first cohort. The aim of the study was to test whether cataloging public T cell receptors could identify signatures of past pathogen exposure. A separate validation cohort of over a hundred different subjects was used in addition to the 666-subject first cohort. To predict cytomegalovirus infection status, the study brought together high-throughput TCR immunosequencing, statistical association of individual TCRs with disease status, and machine learning. The paper as a whole reports these results and caveats: In the study, some 160 TCR beta chains were listed as associated with cytomegalovirus. Across donors, most TCR sequences were observed very rarely, whereas some public TCRs were present in many individuals. Subsequent analysis determined that TCRs grouped into clusters in the first cohort also showed a tendency toward co-occurrence across the roughly 130 validation repertoires, and approximately 93% of cluster scores exceeded 0. A later analysis had no HLA typing for the validation cohort, so co-occurrence there was scored across all 120 repertoires. Cytomegalovirus status was reported to be diagnosed by the classifier with high specificity and sensitivity in both the original and validation cohorts. Three of the identified cytomegalovirus-associated TCR beta chains were confirmed in vitro to be specific for cytomegalovirus antigens. The authors suggested that the approach could potentially be generalized to other disease states and immunological phenotypes.

Sequences LNHDA (CDR1) and SQIVND (CDR2) are obtained from the germline V gene (reference sequence). Including cysteine and phenylalanine, the CDR3 has 15 amino acids. This entry keeps only the CDR3 DNA: 45 bases, framed from base 1. Trimming removed 2 bases from V and 4 bases from J, leaving 12 bases between the germline ends. The library was prepared using the immunoSEQ multiplex PCR assay. On the study's bioinformatics: To diagnose cytomegalovirus status from the catalog of TCR beta chain sequences, a statistical classification framework was built. TCRdb carries this immuneACCESS record with in-frame sequences only. Its versions omit some clonotypes, under half of them owing to an unresolved V gene in the studies checked, with the rest unexplained. That table is the source of V, J and clone size, and D and trimming were worked out from the DNA. Present in this sample are about 74,000 clones, around 95% of which were seen just once. The leading ten clones occupy approximately 2% of the sample.

Donors formed part of the validation cohort, which comprised approximately 130 subjects and was distinct from the first cohort of under 800 subjects. This receptor was obtained from a woman aged 18-29 years in good health and CMV-seropositive. The chain was built from TRBV19 and TRBJ2-1; the D gene assignment is ambiguous. The sequencing sample was made of PBMCs. The DNA sequence is given as TGTGCCAGTAGTATAAGCCGGTCTACGTACAATGAGCAGTTCTTC. Its protein is CASSISRSTYNEQFF.